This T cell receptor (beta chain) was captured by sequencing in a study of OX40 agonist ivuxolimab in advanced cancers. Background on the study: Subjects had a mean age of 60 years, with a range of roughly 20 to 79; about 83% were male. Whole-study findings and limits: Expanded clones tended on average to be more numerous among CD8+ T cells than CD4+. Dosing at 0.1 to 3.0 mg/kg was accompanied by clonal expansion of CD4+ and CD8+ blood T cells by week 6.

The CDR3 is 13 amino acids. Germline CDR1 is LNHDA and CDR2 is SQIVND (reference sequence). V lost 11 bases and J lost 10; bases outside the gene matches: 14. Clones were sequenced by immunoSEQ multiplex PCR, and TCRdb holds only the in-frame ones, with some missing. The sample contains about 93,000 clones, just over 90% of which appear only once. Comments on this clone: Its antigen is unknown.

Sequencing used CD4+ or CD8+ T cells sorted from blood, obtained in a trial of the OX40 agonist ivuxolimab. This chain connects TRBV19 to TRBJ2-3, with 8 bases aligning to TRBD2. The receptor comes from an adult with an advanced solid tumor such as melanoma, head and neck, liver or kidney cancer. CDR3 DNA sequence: TGTGCCGGTACGCACGGGACTAGTAACCCGCAGTATTTT. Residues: CAGTHGTSNPQYF.